This T cell receptor beta chain stems from a study of regulatory T cells in long-lasting Graves disease. About the research overall: Those with persistent Graves' disease had received antithyroid drugs for over 5 years with positive TSH receptor antibodies.

Comment on this clonotype: The antigen remains undetermined.

Study observations and caveats: Persistent Graves' patients had lower TCR diversity than newly diagnosed ones.

CDR3 regions were amplified by Arm-PCR using iRepertoire HTBI primers to build TCR beta libraries. MiXCR, run by TCRdb on the multiplex PCR reads, gives a single entry per CDR3 protein. The sample has hundreds of thousands of distinct CDR3 sequences; roughly a fifth are singletons. With V trimmed by 6 bases and J by 1 base, 2 bases remained unmatched. The CDR3 runs to 13 residues. Per germline, CDR1 SGHRS and CDR2 YFSETQ. Time point in this sample: persistent/refractory GD, antithyroid drugs over 5 years with positive TRAb. The TCR library was prepared using RNA isolated from PBMCs. Diagnosis followed American Thyroid Association guidelines for Graves' disease.

This receptor was taken from a female donor with Graves disease. The rearrangement links TRBV5-1 to TRBJ2-5, with 8 bases identical to TRBD1. Here the sequenced sample was peripheral blood mononuclear cells (PBMCs), taken when the disease was refractory, from a patient treated with antithyroid drugs. For the CDR3, the DNA is TGCGCCAGCAACACAGGGGGCCAAGAGACCCAGTACTTC. Its protein is CASNTGGQETQYF.